The 27 T cell receptor beta chains in this list originate from one sample, sequenced in a study of blood T cell repertoires in COVID-19. Method: immunoSEQ multiplex PCR; TCRdb's copy keeps in-frame clones and lacks some. The sample lists approximately 250,000 clones; roughly 85% were seen once. What was sequenced was peripheral blood. All receptors derive from a man aged 45-65 years with COVID-19, enrolled during active disease.

The chain joins TRBV5-1 to TRBJ1-2, with TRBD1 matching over 7 bases. V shed 0 bases and J 3 bases; nucleotides not matched to a gene: 2. Germline assignment: CDR1 SGHRS and CDR2 YFSETQ. The CDR3 totals 14 residues. In DNA form, the CDR3 reads TGCGCCAGCAGCTTGGCCGGACAGGACTATGGCTACACCTTC. Its protein product is CASSLAGQDYGYTF.

The chain recombines TRBV4-1 with TRBJ2-2; the D gene is possibly TRBD2 (7 bases). Looked up from germline, CDR1 is MGHRA and CDR2 is YSYEKL. This CDR3 contains 17 residues. V gave up 6 bases and J gave up 3 bases, with 20 bases separating them. The CDR3 coding sequence is TGCGCCAGCAGACTACCTAGCCGGGGGGCCGACACCGGGGAGCTGTTTTTT. Translated, it gives CASRLPSRGADTGELFF.

The chain employs TRBV29-1 and TRBJ2-2, with 14 bases aligning to TRBD2. Germline V gene lookup returns CDR1 SQVTM and CDR2 ANQGSEA. This CDR3 is built from 19 residues. The trim removed 4 bases at V and 3 bases at J, leaving 13 bases unmatched. The CDR3: CSVANSLTSGGADTGELFF. The CDR3 DNA reads as TGCAGCGTTGCAAATAGTTTGACTAGCGGGGGGGCAGACACCGGGGAGCTGTTTTTT.

V and J are TRBV19 and TRBJ1-2, with a possible D match to TRBD1 (6 bases). Trimming cost V 5 bases and J 2 bases, with 9 bases left between them. Germline V gene lookup returns CDR1 LNHDA and CDR2 SQIVND (reference sequence). The CDR3 contains 13 residues. CDR3 region: CASSDGTNYGYTF. The DNA of the CDR3 is TGTGCCAGTAGTGACGGGACAAACTATGGCTACACCTTC.

The J gene is TRBJ2-3, the V gene TRBV9, with 7 nucleotides matching TRBD2. The germline V gene encodes CDR1 SGDLS and CDR2 YYNGEE. Trimming cost V 4 bases and J 6 bases; bases outside gene matches: 5. The CDR3 loop spans 13 amino acids. The CDR3 DNA follows: TGTGCCAGCAGCCCCTCGACTAGCGATACGCAGTATTTT. Amino acid sequence: CASSPSTSDTQYF.

This clone is a singleton in its sample. The chain has TRBV5-1 and TRBJ2-5; 7 nucleotides agree with TRBD1. The V gene end was trimmed by 5 bases and the J gene end by 2 bases; junction bases not matched to a gene: 6. This CDR3 comprises 14 residues. CDR1 and CDR2 from the germline V gene are SGHRS and YFSETQ. Here the CDR3 reads CASRVTGRQETQYF. In DNA form, the CDR3 reads TGCGCCAGCAGGGTGACAGGGAGACAAGAGACCCAGTACTTC.

The genes are TRBV2 and TRBJ2-1; 8 nucleotides align to TRBD1. Germline CDR1 reads SNHLY; CDR2 reads FYNNEI. There are 16 residues in the CDR3. Trimming cost V 6 bases and J 4 bases; bases outside gene matches: 11. DNA for the CDR3: TGTGCCAGCAGAGGGGACAGGATCGAAAGGTACAATGAGCAGTTCTTC. Amino acids: CASRGDRIERYNEQFF.

This rearrangement joins TRBV6-4 to TRBJ1-5; TRBD1 matches at 7 bases. CDR1 and CDR2 (germline): MRHNA, SNTAGT. V trimming: 7 bases; J trimming: 6 bases; junction bases outside the gene matches: 9. This CDR3 is built from 14 residues. The CDR3 coding sequence is TGTGCCAGCAAGGAAGGGACAGATCGTCAGCCCCAGCATTTT. This encodes CASKEGTDRQPQHF.

V and J are TRBV2 and TRBJ2-2; 8 nucleotides align to TRBD1. The J segment lost 1 base and the V segment lost 11 bases, leaving 6 bases of the junction unmatched. The CDR3 is made up of 14 amino acids. CDR1 and CDR2 from the germline V gene are SNHLY and FYNNEI. Written as DNA, the CDR3 is TGTGCCGGGACAGGACAGGGGAACACCGGGGAGCTGTTTTTT. It codes for CAGTGQGNTGELFF.

V and J are TRBV28 and TRBJ2-1, with a weak D call TRBD1 (5 bases). The length of the CDR3 is 17 residues. Trimming removed 1 base at V and 8 bases at J, with 21 bases between. The germline V gene encodes CDR1 MDHEN and CDR2 SYDVKM. The CDR3 loop is CASSLSDGGPKGDEQFF. In nucleotides, the CDR3 is TGTGCCAGCAGTTTATCGGACGGCGGTCCGAAAGGGGATGAGCAGTTCTTC.

This clone was seen once. This rearrangement joins TRBV6-2 or TRBV6-3 to TRBJ2-3; 8 bases match TRBD2. The V gene's germline CDR1 is MNHEY and CDR2 SVGEGT. After removal of 0 bases from V and 4 bases from J, the junction contained 6 bases not matched to a gene. The CDR3 totals 16 residues. CDR3 loop: CASSYSLTSAPDTQYF. DNA for the CDR3: TGTGCCAGCAGTTACTCATTGACTAGCGCACCAGATACGCAGTATTTT.

The chain recombines TRBV7-2 with TRBJ1-2; the D is unclear. Trimming shortened V by 1 base and J by 4 bases, and 4 bases separated the two germline ends. Germline lookup yields CDR1 SGHTA and CDR2 FQGNSA. The CDR3 length is 12 residues. The CDR3 coding sequence is TGTGCCAGCAGCTTAGGAGGCTATGGCTACACCTTC. Protein sequence: CASSLGGYGYTF.

This clone occurred a few times. J is TRBJ1-1 and V is TRBV5-1, with 7 bases matching TRBD1. The CDR3 covers 15 residues. Germline assignment: CDR1 SGHRS and CDR2 YFSETQ. V shed 4 bases and J 1 base; nucleotides not matched to a gene: 7. The CDR3 region has the DNA TGCGCCAGCAGCCTGTCCCGGACAGGGAACACTGAAGCTTTCTTT. The encoded protein is CASSLSRTGNTEAFF.

This chain uses TRBV5-6 with TRBJ1-2, with TRBD1 as a possible D gene (5 bases). Germline-derived CDR1 and CDR2 are SGHDT and YYEEEE. V lost 2 bases, J lost 8 bases, and 16 bases lay in between. This CDR3 is 14 amino acids long. The CDR3 protein is CASSFGTMNFGYTF. For the CDR3, the DNA is TGTGCCAGCAGCTTTGGGACTATGAACTTCGGCTACACCTTC. The complete variable domain, with remaining parts taken from reference TRBV5-6 and TRBJ1-2, reads DAGVTQSPTHLIKTRGQQVTLRCSPKSGHDTVSWYQQALGQGPQFIFQYYEEEERQRGNFPDRFSGHQFPNYSSELNVNALLLGDSALYLCASSFGTMNFGYTFGSGTRLTVV.

The chain links TRBV13 to TRBJ1-1, with 7 bases lining up with TRBD1. Losses at the gene ends were 3 bases for V and 1 base for J; bases not matched to a gene: 5. The CDR3 consists of 15 residues. Per the germline V gene, CDR1 is PRHDT and CDR2 is FYEKMQ (reference sequence). The CDR3 protein is CASSLPRTGNTEAFF. Written as DNA, the CDR3 is TGTGCCAGCAGCTTGCCTCGGACAGGGAACACTGAAGCTTTCTTT. The whole variable domain, filled in from reference TRBV13 and TRBJ1-1, reads AAGVIQSPRHLIKEKRETATLKCYPIPRHDTVYWYQQGPGQDPQFLISFYEKMQSDKGSIPDRFSAQQFSDYHSELNMSSLELGDSALYFCASSLPRTGNTEAFFGQGTRLTVV.

A few counts support this clone. The chain recombines TRBV4-1 with TRBJ1-6; no definite D call. Germline V lookup: CDR1 MGHRA, CDR2 YSYEKL. The CDR3 loop spans 15 amino acids. V lost 2 bases and J lost 4, with 9 bases in between. CDR3 nucleotides: TGCGCCAGCAGCCAAAGTTCAGGTTATAATTCACCCCTCCACTTT. It specifies CASSQSSGYNSPLHF.

Only one count was recorded for this clone. V and J are TRBV6-2 or TRBV6-3 and TRBJ1-2; 7 positions match TRBD1. The V gene's germline CDR1 is MNHEY and CDR2 SVGEGT. V shed 6 bases and J 7 bases; nucleotides not matched to a gene: 14. This CDR3 spans 15 amino acids. The CDR3 sequence: CASSLSPQGLGGYTF. CDR3 bases: TGTGCCAGCAGCCTCAGCCCACAGGGGTTGGGTGGCTACACCTTC.

The chain couples TRBV29-1 to TRBJ1-4; D may be TRBD1 (6 bases). The CDR3 totals 15 residues. V was shortened by 3 bases and J by 13 bases, with 24 bases between the two germline ends. The germline CDR1 and CDR2 sequences are SQVTM and ANQGSEA. The CDR3 protein is CSVELGRGPLEALFF. Here the CDR3 DNA reads TGCAGCGTTGAGCTCGGCAGGGGTCCCCTGGAGGCACTGTTTTTT. Combining the CDR3 with reference TRBV29-1 and TRBJ1-4 gives the whole variable domain SAVISQKPSRDICQRGTSLTIQCQVDSQVTMMFWYRQQPGQSLTLIATANQGSEATYESGFVIDKFPISRPNLTFSTLTVSNMSPEDSSIYLCSVELGRGPLEALFFGSGTQLSVL.

This sequence joins TRBV7-9 and TRBJ2-1; maybe TRBD1 (6 bases). The ends were cut back, 4 bases at V and 5 bases at J, with 9 bases in the middle. There are 13 residues in the CDR3. CDR1 and CDR2 from the germline V gene are SEHNR and FQNEAQ (reference sequence). CDR3 nucleotides: TGTGCCAGCAGCTCAAGACAGGACAATGAGCAGTTCTTC. Translating gives CASSSRQDNEQFF. Drawing the rest from reference TRBV7-9 and TRBJ2-1, the complete variable domain is DTGVSQNPRHKITKRGQNVTFRCDPISEHNRLYWYRQTLGQGPEFLTYFQNEAQLEKSRLLSDRFSAERPKGSFSTLEIQRTEQGDSAMYLCASSSRQDNEQFFGPGTRLTVL.

V and J are TRBV19 and TRBJ1-4, with 9 bases identical to TRBD1. Germline V CDR1 and CDR2: LNHDA, SQIVND (reference sequence). The ends lost 6 bases at V and 11 bases at J; junction bases unmatched: 7. The CDR3 runs 13 residues. DNA for the CDR3: TGTGCCAGTAGCCTGACCGGGACAGGGAAACTGTTTTTT. Residues: CASSLTGTGKLFF.

This clone was counted between two and nine times. This chain links TRBV5-1 with TRBJ2-3, with TRBD2 as a possible D gene (6 bases). From germline, CDR1 is SGHRS and CDR2 YFSETQ. The V gene lost 4 bases and the J gene lost 4 bases, with 19 bases spanning the gap. CDR3 size: 16 residues. As DNA, the CDR3 is TGCGCCAGCAGCCCCGGGGCTAGCGCGTTCCCAGATACGCAGTATTTT. Its protein is CASSPGASAFPDTQYF.

This clone has only a few counts. The chain is built from TRBV28 and TRBJ1-5; TRBD1 agrees at 8 bases. This CDR3 comprises 16 residues. V was pared by 5 bases and J by 3 bases, with 9 bases of the junction left unmatched. From germline, CDR1 is MDHEN and CDR2 SYDVKM. The CDR3 is CASSRRTGIVNQPQHF. CDR3 bases: TGTGCCAGCAGTCGCCGGACAGGGATCGTCAATCAGCCCCAGCATTTT. The full variable domain, rest sourced from reference TRBV28 and TRBJ1-5, is DVKVTQSSRYLVKRTGEKVFLECVQDMDHENMFWYRQDPGLGLRLIYFSYDVKMKEKGDIPEGYSVSREKKERFSLILESASTNQTSMYLCASSRRTGIVNQPQHFGDGTRLSIL.

The V and J genes are TRBV5-1 and TRBJ1-1; D not resolved. V shed 1 base and J shed 1 base, with 11 bases lying between them. Per the germline V gene, CDR1 is SGHRS and CDR2 is YFSETQ. The length of the CDR3 is 15 residues. CDR3 amino acids: CASSLMSTANTEAFF. CDR3 DNA: TGCGCCAGCAGCTTGATGAGTACAGCGAACACTGAAGCTTTCTTT.

The rearrangement joins TRBV15 to TRBJ1-3, with 11 bases identical to TRBD1. V shed 3 bases, J shed 4 bases, and the junction held 14 bases outside the gene matches. Germline values: CDR1 LNHNV, CDR2 YYDKDF (reference sequence). The CDR3 is made up of 19 amino acids. CDR3 nucleotide sequence: TGTGCCACCAGCAGGGAAGGACAGGGGGCCCCCTCTTCGGGAAACACCATATATTTT. Amino acids: CATSREGQGAPSSGNTIYF. Looking up the rest from reference TRBV15 and TRBJ1-3 gives the full variable domain: DAMVIQNPRYQVTQFGKPVTLSCSQTLNHNVMYWYQQKSSQAPKLLFHYYDKDFNNEADTPDNFQSRRPNTSFCFLDIRSPGLGDTAMYLCATSREGQGAPSSGNTIYFGEGSWLTVV.

This clone appeared a few times. The V call is TRBV5-1, the J call TRBJ2-3, with TRBD2 matching over 8 bases. Trimming cost V 4 bases and J 2 bases; bases outside gene matches: 6. CDR3 length: 15 residues. CDR1 is SGHRS, CDR2 YFSETQ, per germline. The CDR3 loop is CASSAQTSATDTQYF. The CDR3 coding sequence is TGCGCCAGCAGCGCCCAGACTAGCGCCACAGATACGCAGTATTTT. Full variable domain (missing parts from reference TRBV5-1 and TRBJ2-3): KAGVTQTPRYLIKTRGQQVTLSCSPISGHRSVSWYQQTPGQGLQFLFEYFSETQRNKGNFPGRFSGRQFSNSRSEMNVSTLELGDSALYLCASSAQTSATDTQYFGPGTRLTVL.

V usage is TRBV25-1 and J usage is TRBJ1-2; tentatively, D is TRBD1 (6 bases). The CDR3 has 13 residues. Per the germline V gene, CDR1 is MGHDK and CDR2 is SYGVNS. V was clipped by 6 bases and J by 8 bases, with 16 bases between them. CDR3 nucleotides: TGTGCCAGCAGCCAGGGGCAGGGTACCGGCTACACCTTC. Translating it yields CASSQGQGTGYTF.

This chain joins TRBV10-3 and TRBJ1-5; 9 nucleotides match TRBD1. This CDR3 has 14 residues. The V and J ends lost 4 bases and 7 bases, in that order; junction bases with no gene match: 5. Germline values: CDR1 ENHRY, CDR2 SYGVKD. The DNA of the CDR3 is TGTGCCATCAGTGGGGACAGGGCAGGGCAGCCCCAGCATTTT. Amino acid sequence: CAISGDRAGQPQHF.